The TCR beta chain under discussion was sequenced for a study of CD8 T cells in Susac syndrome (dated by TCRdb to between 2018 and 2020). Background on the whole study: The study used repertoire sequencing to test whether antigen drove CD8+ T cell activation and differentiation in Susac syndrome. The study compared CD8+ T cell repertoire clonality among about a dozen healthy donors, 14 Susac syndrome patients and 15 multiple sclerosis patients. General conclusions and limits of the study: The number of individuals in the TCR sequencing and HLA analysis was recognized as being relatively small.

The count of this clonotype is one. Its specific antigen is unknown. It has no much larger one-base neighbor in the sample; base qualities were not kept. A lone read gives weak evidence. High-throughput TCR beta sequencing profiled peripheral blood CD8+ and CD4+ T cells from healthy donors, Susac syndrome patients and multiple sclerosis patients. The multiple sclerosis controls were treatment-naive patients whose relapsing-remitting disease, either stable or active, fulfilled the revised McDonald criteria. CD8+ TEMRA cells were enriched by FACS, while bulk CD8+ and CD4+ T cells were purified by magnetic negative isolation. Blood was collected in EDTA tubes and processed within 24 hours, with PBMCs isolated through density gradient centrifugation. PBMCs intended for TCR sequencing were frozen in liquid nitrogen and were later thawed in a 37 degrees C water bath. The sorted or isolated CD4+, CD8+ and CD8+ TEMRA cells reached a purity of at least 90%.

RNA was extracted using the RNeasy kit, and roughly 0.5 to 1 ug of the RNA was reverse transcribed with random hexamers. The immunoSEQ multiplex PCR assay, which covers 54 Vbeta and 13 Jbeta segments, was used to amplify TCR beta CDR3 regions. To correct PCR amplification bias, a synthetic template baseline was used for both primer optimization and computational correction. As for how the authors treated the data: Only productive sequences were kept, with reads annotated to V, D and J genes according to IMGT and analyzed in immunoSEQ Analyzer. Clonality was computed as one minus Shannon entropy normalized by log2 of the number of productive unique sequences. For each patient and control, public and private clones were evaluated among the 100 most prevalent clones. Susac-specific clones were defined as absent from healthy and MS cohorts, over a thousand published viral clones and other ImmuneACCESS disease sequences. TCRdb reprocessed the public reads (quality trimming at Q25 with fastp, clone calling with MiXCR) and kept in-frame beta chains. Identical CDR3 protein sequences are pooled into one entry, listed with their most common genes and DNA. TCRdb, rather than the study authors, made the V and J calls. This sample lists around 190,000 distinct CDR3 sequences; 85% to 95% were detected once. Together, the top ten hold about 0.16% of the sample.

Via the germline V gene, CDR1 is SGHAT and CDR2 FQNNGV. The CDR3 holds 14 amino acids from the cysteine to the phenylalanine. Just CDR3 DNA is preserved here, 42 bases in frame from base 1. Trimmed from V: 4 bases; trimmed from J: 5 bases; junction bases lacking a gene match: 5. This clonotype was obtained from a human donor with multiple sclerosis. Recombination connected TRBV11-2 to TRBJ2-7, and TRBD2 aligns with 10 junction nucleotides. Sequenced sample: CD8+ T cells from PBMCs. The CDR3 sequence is CASSSSSGSDEQYF. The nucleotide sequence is TGTGCCAGCAGCTCCTCTAGCGGGAGTGACGAGCAGTACTTC.